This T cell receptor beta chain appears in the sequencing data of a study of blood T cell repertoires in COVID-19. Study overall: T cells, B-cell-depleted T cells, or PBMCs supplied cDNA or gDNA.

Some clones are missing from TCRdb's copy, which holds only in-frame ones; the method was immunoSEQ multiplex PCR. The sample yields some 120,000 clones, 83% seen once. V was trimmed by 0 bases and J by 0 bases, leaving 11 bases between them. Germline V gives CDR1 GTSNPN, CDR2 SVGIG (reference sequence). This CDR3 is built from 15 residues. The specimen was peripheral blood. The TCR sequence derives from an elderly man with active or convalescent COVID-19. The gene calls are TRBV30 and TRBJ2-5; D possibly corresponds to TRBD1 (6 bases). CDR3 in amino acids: CAWSVPQGYQETQYF. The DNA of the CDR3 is TGTGCCTGGAGTGTACCCCAGGGGTACCAAGAGACCCAGTACTTC.